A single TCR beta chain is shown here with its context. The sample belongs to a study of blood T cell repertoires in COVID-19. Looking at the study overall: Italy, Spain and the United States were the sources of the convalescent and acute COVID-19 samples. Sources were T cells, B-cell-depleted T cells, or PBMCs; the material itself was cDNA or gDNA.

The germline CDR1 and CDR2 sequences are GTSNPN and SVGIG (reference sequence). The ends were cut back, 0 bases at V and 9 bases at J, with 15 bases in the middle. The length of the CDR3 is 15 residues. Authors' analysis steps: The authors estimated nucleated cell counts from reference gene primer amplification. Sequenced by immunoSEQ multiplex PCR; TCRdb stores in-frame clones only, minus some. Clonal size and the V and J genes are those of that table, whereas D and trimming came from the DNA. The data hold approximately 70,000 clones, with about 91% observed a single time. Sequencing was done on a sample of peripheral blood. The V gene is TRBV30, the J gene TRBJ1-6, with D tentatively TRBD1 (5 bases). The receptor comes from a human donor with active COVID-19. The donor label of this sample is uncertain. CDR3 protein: CAWSVGPRASSPLHF. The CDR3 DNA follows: TGTGCCTGGAGTGTAGGGCCCAGGGCGTCTTCACCCCTCCACTTT.